This entry lists 26 T cell receptor beta chains sequenced from one sample in a study of T cells in Graves' hyperthyroidism and ophthalmopathy (dated 2019 in TCRdb). The protocol used for the library was multiplex PCR. TCRdb records Illumina HiSeq 2000 as the sequencer. The TCR beta CDR3 regions were amplified from RNA transcripts. A first-round RT-PCR of the TCR CDR3 used the HTBI primer set with the Qiagen OneStep RT-PCR kit. The public sequencing data were trimmed at Q25 with fastp and processed into clonotypes with MiXCR by TCRdb, which kept only in-frame beta chains. Records with the same CDR3 protein are collapsed into one entry carrying the most frequent genes and DNA. The sample data list around 480,000 distinct CDR3 sequences, and under 15% of these were observed just once. Less than 20% of the sample comes from the top ten. Sequencing was carried out using blood. The receptors here all came from a woman between 18 and 30 years old with Graves' hyperthyroidism.

Ten or more counts support this clonotype. The chain joins TRBV2 to TRBJ2-1, with a possible D match to TRBD2 (7 bases). Trimming left V 8 bases short and J 5 bases short, with 19 bases between. The CDR3 totals 15 residues. The V gene's germline CDR1 is SNHLY and CDR2 FYNNEI. The CDR3 is CASARLAGDDNEQFF. CDR3 nucleotide sequence: TGTGCCAGCGCCAGACTAGCAGGGGACGACAATGAGCAGTTCTTC.

This clonotype came up many times. V and J are TRBV19 and TRBJ2-5; 13 nucleotides line up with TRBD2. Germline V CDR1 and CDR2: LNHDA, SQIVND (reference sequence). The CDR3 loop spans 19 amino acids. V lost 5 bases and J lost 4; bases outside the gene matches: 16. The CDR3 loop reads CASSPSPPGLAGAGETQYF. The CDR3 region has the DNA TGTGCCAGTAGTCCCAGCCCACCCGGACTAGCGGGAGCAGGAGAGACCCAGTACTTC.

This clonotype has ten or more counts. V and J are TRBV9 and TRBJ2-3, with D tentatively TRBD1 (6 bases). The CDR3 is 15 residues long. V gave up 0 bases and J gave up 1 base, with 9 bases separating them. Germline V lookup: CDR1 SGDLS, CDR2 YYNGEE. CDR3 DNA: TGTGCCAGCAGCGTAGTAGCAGGGGGCACAGATACGCAGTATTTT. Its translation: CASSVVAGGTDTQYF. Using reference TRBV9 and TRBJ2-3 for the parts outside the CDR3, the full variable domain is DSGVTQTPKHLITATGQRVTLRCSPRSGDLSVYWYQQSLDQGLQFLIQYYNGEERAKGNILERFSAQQFPDLHSELNLSSLELGDSALYFCASSVVAGGTDTQYFGPGTRLTVL.

This clonotype came up many times. The chain combines TRBV2 with TRBJ2-7; 13 bases map to TRBD2. V lost 7 bases, J lost 5 bases, and 5 bases stayed unmatched. Germline V CDR1 and CDR2: SNHLY, FYNNEI. The CDR3 totals 14 residues. The CDR3 is CASKGTSGIHEQYF. The CDR3 DNA sequence: TGTGCCAGCAAGGGGACTAGCGGGATTCACGAGCAGTACTTC. The full variable domain, rest sourced from reference TRBV2 and TRBJ2-7, is EPEVTQTPSHQVTQMGQEVILRCVPISNHLYFYWYRQILGQKVEFLVSFYNNEISEKSEIFDDQFSVERPDGSNFTLKIRSTKLEDSAMYFCASKGTSGIHEQYFGPGTRLTVT.

This clonotype came up once. Being one base from a much bigger clone, this may be a read error. The V and J genes are TRBV24-1 and TRBJ2-1; D might be TRBD2 (6 bases). This CDR3 has 14 amino acids. V was pared by 6 bases and J by 6 bases, with 14 bases between. The germline V gene encodes CDR1 KGHDR and CDR2 SFDVKD. Written as DNA, the CDR3 is TGTGCCACCAGTACCATGGGGGGTCTCAATGAGCAGTTCTTC. Residues: CATSTMGGLNEQFF.

This clonotype occurred many times. This chain links TRBV5-1 with TRBJ2-7; the match to TRBD1 covers 9 bases. The length of the CDR3 is 15 residues. The V gene end was trimmed by 0 bases and the J gene end by 6 bases; junction bases not matched to a gene: 7. Per germline, CDR1 SGHRS and CDR2 YFSETQ. The chain's CDR3 is CASSLEGTGYVEQYF. CDR3 DNA sequence: TGCGCCAGCAGCTTGGAAGGGACAGGGTACGTCGAGCAGTACTTC.

This CDR3 reads CASSRADKNIQYF. The CDR3 DNA sequence: TGTGCCAGCAGCCGGGCAGACAAAAACATTCAGTACTTC. The rearrangement links TRBV13 to TRBJ2-4; D is uncertain. The CDR3 totals 13 residues. V shed 5 bases and J shed 3 bases, with 8 bases lying between them. Germline V gene data show CDR1 as PRHDT and CDR2 as FYEKMQ (reference sequence).

This clonotype was recorded at least ten times. The chain employs TRBV6-1 and TRBJ1-5; no clear D. Trimming left V 5 bases short and J 7 bases short, with 6 bases between. The CDR3 has 11 residues. Germline CDR1 reads MNHNS; CDR2 reads SASEGT. CDR3: CASSPGQPQHF. The CDR3 bases are TGTGCCAGCAGTCCTGGGCAGCCCCAGCATTTT.

As to this clonotype: This may arise from a read error, as a much more abundant clone is one base away. The chain has TRBV20-1 and TRBJ2-7, with 7 nucleotides matching TRBD1. The CDR3 is 14 amino acids. Per germline, CDR1 DFQATT and CDR2 SNEGSKA (reference sequence). J gave up 1 base and V 6 bases, and 9 bases lay outside the gene matches. CDR3 nucleotide sequence: TGCAGTGCCATTCGGGACAGTATTTCCTACGAGCAGTACTTC. This encodes CSAIRDSISYEQYF.

The CDR3, as DNA: TGTGCCAGCAGTCCTCTTAGCATTGGCACAGATACGCAGTATTTT. Translating it yields CASSPLSIGTDTQYF. V is TRBV6-1 and J is TRBJ2-3; D remains unclear. The CDR3 runs 15 residues. Germline V gene lookup returns CDR1 MNHNS and CDR2 SASEGT. Trimming removed 5 bases from V and 1 base from J, with 13 bases in between.

This clonotype came up many times. The V and J genes are TRBV5-1 and TRBJ1-3; no definite D call. The germline V gene encodes CDR1 SGHRS and CDR2 YFSETQ. The CDR3 is 16 amino acids. Trimming pared 0 bases from V and 0 bases from J, leaving 10 bases between. The CDR3 bases are TGCGCCAGCAGCTTGGGGCCTCGGGGCTCTGGAAACACCATATATTTT. Translated, it gives CASSLGPRGSGNTIYF. Combining the CDR3 with reference TRBV5-1 and TRBJ1-3 gives the whole variable domain KAGVTQTPRYLIKTRGQQVTLSCSPISGHRSVSWYQQTPGQGLQFLFEYFSETQRNKGNFPGRFSGRQFSNSRSEMNVSTLELGDSALYLCASSLGPRGSGNTIYFGEGSWLTVV.

V and J are TRBV28 and TRBJ2-5, with 12 bases identical to TRBD1. The V and J ends lost 4 bases and 5 bases, in that order; junction bases with no gene match: 14. The CDR3 totals 18 residues. Looked up from germline, CDR1 is MDHEN and CDR2 is SYDVKM. The CDR3 region is CASSSRPGQGAIRETQYF. In nucleotides, the CDR3 is TGTGCCAGCAGTTCGCGACCGGGACAGGGGGCAATTAGGGAGACCCAGTACTTC. The variable domain in full, with the rest retrieved from reference TRBV28 and TRBJ2-5, is DVKVTQSSRYLVKRTGEKVFLECVQDMDHENMFWYRQDPGLGLRLIYFSYDVKMKEKGDIPEGYSVSREKKERFSLILESASTNQTSMYLCASSSRPGQGAIRETQYFGPGTRLLVL.

This clonotype came up many times. The gene calls are TRBV7-3 and TRBJ2-1; TRBD1 agrees at 12 bases. V dropped 3 bases and J dropped 9; count of bases not matched to a gene: 6. Germline CDR1 and CDR2: SGHTA and FQGTGA. The CDR3 is made up of 15 amino acids. Here the CDR3 reads CASSFMGQGAVEQFF. CDR3 nucleotides: TGTGCCAGCAGCTTTATGGGACAGGGGGCAGTTGAGCAGTTCTTC.

This clonotype came up a few times. V usage is TRBV9 and J usage is TRBJ1-1; D is undetermined. Trimming took off 3 bases at V and 6 bases at J, with 15 bases between the two ends. Germline V gene sequence: CDR1 SGDLS, CDR2 YYNGEE. The length of the CDR3 is 14 residues. CDR3 DNA sequence: TGTGCCAGCAGCGCCCCCCCTGAGAAGTCTGAAGCTTTCTTT. This gives the protein CASSAPPEKSEAFF.

This clonotype appeared once. This chain links TRBV27 with TRBJ2-2; D call uncertain. V lost 6 bases, J lost 5 bases, and 13 bases lay in between. The CDR3 loop spans 14 amino acids. Germline V gene data show CDR1 as MNHEY and CDR2 as SMNVEV (reference sequence). The CDR3 reads CASSTLPRTGELFF. The CDR3 nucleotides are TGTGCCAGCAGCACGCTACCGAGAACCGGGGAGCTGTTTTTT.

A few counts support this clonotype. V usage is TRBV5-4 and J usage is TRBJ2-5, with 10 positions matching TRBD1. The CDR3 contains 15 residues. Trimming at V came to 2 bases and at J to 1 base, leaving 2 bases not matched to a gene. Germline lookup yields CDR1 SGHNT and CDR2 YYREEE (reference sequence). The CDR3 DNA reads as TGTGCCAGCAGCTTCGGGGACAGGGGCCAAGAGACCCAGTACTTC. It translates to CASSFGDRGQETQYF.

This clonotype showed up many times. V is TRBV12-3 or TRBV12-4 and J is TRBJ2-1; a weak D match, TRBD2 (6 bases). There are 13 residues in the CDR3. V was shortened by 6 bases and J by 3 bases, with 9 bases between the two germline ends. CDR3 sequence: CASSTSNYNEQFF. CDR3 DNA sequence: TGTGCCAGCAGCACTAGCAACTACAATGAGCAGTTCTTC.

Many counts were recorded for this clonotype. The gene calls are TRBV12-3 or TRBV12-4 and TRBJ1-5; 10 bases are shared with TRBD1. The ends lost 5 bases at V and 0 bases at J; junction bases unmatched: 16. The CDR3 sequence is 20 residues long. Here the CDR3 DNA reads TGTGCCAGCAGTAGGACATGGGGGACAGGGGCCCTGTATAGCAATCAGCCCCAGCATTTT. This translates into CASSRTWGTGALYSNQPQHF.

CDR3 bases: TGTGCCAGTAGTATAAGGGCTGGTTTTCAGAACAATGAGCAGTTCTTC. It translates to CASSIRAGFQNNEQFF. The chain links TRBV19 to TRBJ2-1, with no clear D. The CDR3 sequence is 16 residues long. The germline gives CDR1 LNHDA, CDR2 SQIVND (reference sequence). Trimming pared 2 bases from V and 5 bases from J, leaving 16 bases between.

At least ten counts were recorded for this clonotype. The genes are TRBV30 and TRBJ1-2; D ambiguous. The CDR3 length is 10 residues. Trimming shortened V by 1 base and J by 5 bases, and 2 bases separated the two germline ends. Germline V gives CDR1 GTSNPN, CDR2 SVGIG (reference sequence). In DNA form, the CDR3 reads TGTGCCTGGAGTGGGTATGGCTACACCTTC. Protein product: CAWSGYGYTF.

The sample holds a few counts of this clonotype. The chain is built from TRBV7-9 and TRBJ2-7; possibly TRBD1 for D (6 bases). CDR3 length: 15 amino acids. Germline values: CDR1 SEHNR, CDR2 FQNEAQ (reference sequence). V was pared by 1 base and J by 1 base, with 11 bases between. The CDR3 is CASSLVGTRSYEQYV. The CDR3 nucleotides are TGTGCCAGCAGCTTAGTTGGGACAAGATCCTACGAGCAGTACGTC.

In its sample, this clonotype was seen many times. The CDR3 reads CASSLSGRVDTDTQYF. CDR3 nucleotide sequence: TGTGCCAGCAGCTTAAGTGGGCGGGTCGACACAGATACGCAGTATTTT. The rearrangement links TRBV7-3 to TRBJ2-3, with D perhaps TRBD2 (5 bases). The CDR3 is 16 amino acids. Trimming removed 1 base at V and 2 bases at J, with 13 bases between. Germline V CDR1 and CDR2: SGHTA, FQGTGA.

This clonotype was observed many times. V gene TRBV18 combines with J gene TRBJ2-2, with TRBD1 as a possible D gene (6 bases). CDR1 and CDR2 (germline): KGHSH, LQKENI. This CDR3 contains 13 residues. Between the trimmed V and J ends, which lost 2 bases and 6 bases, there was a span of 7 bases. The CDR3 DNA is TGTGCCAGCTCACCAGGGGGCGCCGGGGAGCTGTTTTTT. It codes for CASSPGGAGELFF.

This clonotype was detected ten times or more. The CDR3 nucleotides read TGTGCCAGCAGTCGCCGGACGGATCCTCGGGATGGCTACACCTTC. Translated: CASSRRTDPRDGYTF. This sequence joins TRBV12-3 or TRBV12-4 and TRBJ1-2; D ambiguous. This CDR3 contains 15 residues. Trimming took off 5 bases at V and 6 bases at J, with 19 bases between the two ends.

This clonotype came up a few times. V and J are TRBV5-1 and TRBJ2-6, with a possible D match to TRBD1 (6 bases). Trimming took 3 bases from V and 0 from J, leaving 16 bases between them. CDR1 and CDR2 (germline): SGHRS, YFSETQ. The CDR3 spans 18 residues. The CDR3 reads CASSSYRDTRSGANVLTF. CDR3 in DNA: TGCGCCAGCAGCTCCTACAGGGATACCCGCTCTGGGGCCAACGTCCTGACTTTC.

This clonotype has a count of ten or more. CDR3 in amino acids: CASSHDRGGEKLFF. The CDR3 region has the DNA TGTGCCAGCAGTCACGACAGGGGCGGTGAAAAACTGTTTTTT. V and J are TRBV6-5 and TRBJ1-4; 8 bases fit TRBD1. CDR3 length equals 14 residues. V gave up 5 bases and J gave up 7 bases; unmatched junction bases: 6. The germline V gene has CDR1 MNHEY and CDR2 SVGAGI.